A single sample gave rise to the 21 T cell receptor beta chains below, sequenced in a study of blood T cell repertoires in COVID-19. Some clones are missing from TCRdb's copy, which holds only in-frame ones; the method was immunoSEQ multiplex PCR. The table records more than 250,000 clones, 80% to 90% of them present only once. Material: peripheral blood. The receptors derive from a man between 50 and 59 years old with active or convalescent COVID-19.

This chain joins TRBV6-1 and TRBJ2-7; TRBD2 matches 13 bases. The V gene's germline CDR1 is MNHNS and CDR2 SASEGT. The V gene end was trimmed by 0 bases and the J gene end by 5 bases; junction bases not matched to a gene: 7. This CDR3 has 17 residues. The CDR3 coding sequence is TGTGCCAGCAGTGAAGCACCGACTAGCGGGGGGTTCAACGAGCAGTACTTC. This translates into CASSEAPTSGGFNEQYF.

The chain combines TRBV18 with TRBJ1-6, with 8 bases identical to TRBD1. The trim removed 3 bases at V and 10 bases at J, leaving 5 bases unmatched. CDR1 and CDR2 from the germline V gene are KGHSH and LQKENI. The CDR3 covers 14 residues. The DNA for the CDR3 is TGTGCCAGCTCACCTCGACAGGGGAACTCACCCCTCCACTTT. Its protein is CASSPRQGNSPLHF.

The chain employs TRBV3-1 (or the pseudogene TRBV3-2) and TRBJ1-1; D might be TRBD1 (5 bases). Trimming stripped 0 bases from V and 3 bases from J, with 11 bases between. Germline CDR1 is LGHDT and CDR2 is YNNKEL (reference sequence). This CDR3 has 15 residues. CDR3 bases: TGTGCCAGCAGCCAAGAGATTGGGGCGGACACTGAAGCTTTCTTT. Residues: CASSQEIGADTEAFF.

V is TRBV2 and J is TRBJ1-5; D gene ambiguous. The CDR3 runs 12 residues. V was pared by 3 bases and J by 6 bases, with 6 bases between. Germline values: CDR1 SNHLY, CDR2 FYNNEI. The CDR3 DNA is TGTGCCAGCAGTGACCACGGTCAGCCCCAGCATTTT. The encoded protein is CASSDHGQPQHF. Full variable domain (missing parts from reference TRBV2 and TRBJ1-5): EPEVTQTPSHQVTQMGQEVILRCVPISNHLYFYWYRQILGQKVEFLVSFYNNEISEKSEIFDDQFSVERPDGSNFTLKIRSTKLEDSAMYFCASSDHGQPQHFGDGTRLSIL.

V usage is TRBV24-1 and J usage is TRBJ1-2; D not certain. There are 14 residues in the CDR3. The V and J ends lost 7 bases and 0 bases respectively, with 11 bases between them. The germline gives CDR1 KGHDR, CDR2 SFDVKD. The CDR3 DNA is TGTGCCACCAGCGCAGGCCACGCTAACTATGGCTACACCTTC. Its translation: CATSAGHANYGYTF.

V usage is TRBV30 and J usage is TRBJ1-5, with 9 bases aligning to TRBD1. J lost 3 bases, V lost 4 bases, and 4 bases had no gene match. From germline, CDR1 is GTSNPN and CDR2 SVGIG (reference sequence). The CDR3 sequence is 14 residues long. The CDR3 sequence: CAWTRTGVNQPQHF. In DNA, the CDR3 is TGTGCCTGGACCCGGACAGGGGTCAATCAGCCCCAGCATTTT. The entire variable domain, with the rest obtained from reference TRBV30 and TRBJ1-5, is as follows: SQTIHQWPATLVQPVGSPLSLECTVEGTSNPNLYWYRQAAGRGLQLLFYSVGIGQISSEVPQNLSASRPQDRQFILSSKKLLLSDSGFYLCAWTRTGVNQPQHFGDGTRLSIL.

CDR3 DNA: TGTGCCAGCAGTGAAGGGATTACGGGCAGGGTAATAGCTGAAGCTTTCTTT. This translates into CASSEGITGRVIAEAFF. The chain links TRBV2 to TRBJ1-1; maybe TRBD1 (5 bases). In germline, CDR1 is SNHLY, CDR2 FYNNEI. V lost 1 base, J lost 6 bases, and 21 bases lay in between. This CDR3 is 17 amino acids long.

The chain uses TRBV11-2 and TRBJ2-1, with D possibly being TRBD2 (6 bases). Germline V gene lookup returns CDR1 SGHAT and CDR2 FQNNGV. Trimming stripped 6 bases from V and 3 bases from J, with 21 bases between. The CDR3 extends over 17 amino acids. The DNA of the CDR3 is TGTGCCAGCAGGCAAGCTTACCGAGCGGGCCGCTACAATGAGCAGTTCTTC. It yields the protein CASRQAYRAGRYNEQFF.

The rearrangement joins TRBV6-5 to TRBJ2-3; maybe TRBD1 (6 bases). The CDR3 totals 14 residues. Germline CDR1 is MNHEY and CDR2 is SVGAGI. The V gene lost 7 bases and the J gene lost 5 bases, with 16 bases spanning the gap. The CDR3 DNA is TGTGCCAGCACGTTGAGGGACACCCTAGATACGCAGTATTTT. This encodes CASTLRDTLDTQYF.

The rearrangement links TRBV30 to TRBJ2-7, with D tentatively TRBD2 (7 bases). Germline loops: CDR1 GTSNPN, CDR2 SVGIG (reference sequence). V lost 7 bases and J lost 9, with 19 bases in between. The CDR3 runs 12 residues. The CDR3 loop is CAYQPGEGGQYF. In nucleotides, the CDR3 is TGTGCCTACCAACCAGGGGAGGGTGGGCAGTACTTC.

The rearrangement links TRBV6-5 to TRBJ2-7; weak D call: TRBD2 (5 bases). This CDR3 region has 14 residues. Germline V gene data show CDR1 as MNHEY and CDR2 as SVGAGI. The ends were cut back, 7 bases at V and 1 base at J, with 14 bases in the middle. The CDR3: CASKDLRRSYEQYF. The CDR3 DNA follows: TGTGCCAGCAAAGATTTGAGGAGGTCCTACGAGCAGTACTTC.

This chain joins TRBV5-8 and TRBJ2-1; D may be TRBD2 (6 bases). Germline V CDR1 and CDR2: SGHTS, YDEGEE. The CDR3 has 17 amino acids. V was shortened by 2 bases and J by 4 bases, with 19 bases between the two germline ends. CDR3 residues: CASSFDRGTEGYNEQFF. As DNA, the CDR3 is TGTGCCAGCAGCTTTGACCGGGGGACGGAGGGTTACAATGAGCAGTTCTTC.

The V call is TRBV12-5, the J call TRBJ2-3, with 8 bases lining up with TRBD2. CDR3 size: 19 residues. V was clipped by 0 bases and J by 0 bases; unmatched bases: 11. Germline V gives CDR1 LGHNT, CDR2 FRNRAP. CDR3 sequence (DNA): TGTGCTAGTGGTTTGGTAAATTGGGAGCGGGGGCTTAGCACAGATACGCAGTATTTT. This codes for CASGLVNWERGLSTDTQYF.

The gene calls are TRBV5-1 and TRBJ1-1; D is uncertain. The V end was cut by 1 base, the J end by 0 bases, with 7 bases between. The CDR3 is 14 amino acids. Germline lookup yields CDR1 SGHRS and CDR2 YFSETQ. Written as DNA, the CDR3 is TGCGCCAGCAGCTTGATAGCAGTGAACACTGAAGCTTTCTTT. It encodes CASSLIAVNTEAFF. Complete variable domain (other parts from reference TRBV5-1 and TRBJ1-1): KAGVTQTPRYLIKTRGQQVTLSCSPISGHRSVSWYQQTPGQGLQFLFEYFSETQRNKGNFPGRFSGRQFSNSRSEMNVSTLELGDSALYLCASSLIAVNTEAFFGQGTRLTVV.

This chain connects TRBV25-1 to TRBJ1-2, with TRBD1 matching over 9 bases. Germline CDR1 reads MGHDK; CDR2 reads SYGVNS. V shed 2 bases, J shed 6 bases, and the junction held 10 bases outside the gene matches. There are 16 residues in the CDR3. CDR3 sequence reads: CASSEGGGTGLDGYTF. Written as DNA, the CDR3 is TGTGCCAGCAGTGAAGGTGGAGGGACAGGGTTAGATGGCTACACCTTC.

For this clone: Relative to the germline gene, one junction end is altered; a read error may explain this. The chain couples TRBV6-5 to TRBJ2-7; 8 nucleotides match TRBD2. The CDR3 covers 15 residues. Germline V gene sequence: CDR1 MNHEY, CDR2 SVGAGI. CDR3 nucleotides: TGTGCCAGCAGTAACTCGGGGGGGGGAGGCTACGAGCAGTACTTC. Protein product: CASSNSGGGGYEQYF.

V and J are TRBV7-2 and TRBJ2-7, with TRBD1 matching 7 bases. From germline, CDR1 is SGHTA and CDR2 FQGNSA. This CDR3 region has 18 residues. The V segment lost 5 bases and the J segment 0 bases; nucleotides outside the gene matches: 16. The CDR3 sequence: CASSPFRMGQGVSYEQYF. The CDR3 DNA sequence: TGTGCCAGCAGCCCATTTAGGATGGGCCAGGGGGTCTCCTACGAGCAGTACTTC. The full variable domain, with the rest looked up from reference TRBV7-2 and TRBJ2-7, is GAGVSQSPSNKVTEKGKDVELRCDPISGHTALYWYRQSLGQGLEFLIYFQGNSAPDKSGLPSDRFSAERTGGSVSTLTIQRTQQEDSAVYLCASSPFRMGQGVSYEQYFGPGTRLTVT.

The gene calls are TRBV7-2 and TRBJ1-3; TRBD1 is a possible D gene (5 bases). Germline values: CDR1 SGHTA, CDR2 FQGNSA. Trimming pared 0 bases from V and 4 bases from J, leaving 10 bases between. CDR3 length equals 15 residues. The CDR3 spells CASSLAGVMGNTIYF. The CDR3 DNA is TGTGCCAGCAGCTTAGCAGGGGTGATGGGAAACACCATATATTTT.

This clone appeared a few times. The chain is built from TRBV19 and TRBJ2-4, with a weak D call TRBD2 (6 bases). The germline gives CDR1 LNHDA, CDR2 SQIVND (reference sequence). The CDR3 has 15 amino acids. V was trimmed by 4 bases and J by 13 bases, leaving 23 bases between them. The CDR3 protein is CASSTRRGRGGWQYF. The CDR3 region has the DNA TGTGCCAGTAGTACCCGCCGGGGTAGGGGAGGATGGCAGTACTTC.

This clone has only one observation. The V call is TRBV28, the J call TRBJ2-1; TRBD1 agrees at 7 bases. Germline CDR1 reads MDHEN; CDR2 reads SYDVKM. Losses at the gene ends were 6 bases for V and 3 bases for J; bases not matched to a gene: 8. The CDR3 length is 15 residues. CDR3 DNA: TGTGCCAGCAGCGAGGGGGCGTTCGGCTACAATGAGCAGTTCTTC. Protein: CASSEGAFGYNEQFF.

The genes are TRBV19 and TRBJ1-3, with D possibly matching TRBD1 (6 bases). The CDR3 length is 16 residues. V lost 7 bases and J 0 bases, leaving 16 bases between the germline ends. CDR1 and CDR2 (germline): LNHDA, SQIVND (reference sequence). For the CDR3, the DNA is TGTGCCAGTACCACCGGCAGGGGCGACTCTGGAAACACCATATATTTT. This codes for CASTTGRGDSGNTIYF.